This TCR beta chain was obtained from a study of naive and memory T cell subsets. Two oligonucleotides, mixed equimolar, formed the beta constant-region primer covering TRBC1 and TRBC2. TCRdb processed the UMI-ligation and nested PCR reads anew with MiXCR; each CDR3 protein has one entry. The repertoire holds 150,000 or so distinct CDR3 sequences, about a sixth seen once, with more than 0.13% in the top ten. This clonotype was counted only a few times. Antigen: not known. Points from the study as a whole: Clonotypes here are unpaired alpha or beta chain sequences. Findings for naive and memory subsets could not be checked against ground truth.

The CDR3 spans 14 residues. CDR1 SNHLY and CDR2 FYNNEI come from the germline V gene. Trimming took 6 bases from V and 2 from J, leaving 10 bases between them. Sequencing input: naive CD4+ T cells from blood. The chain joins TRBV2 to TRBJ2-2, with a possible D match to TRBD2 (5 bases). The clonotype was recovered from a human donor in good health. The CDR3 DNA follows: TGTGCCAGCAGCGTGAGCGGTAACACCGGGGAGCTGTTTTTT. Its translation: CASSVSGNTGELFF.